The source of this TCR beta chain is a study of OX40 agonist ivuxolimab in advanced cancers. At the level of the whole study: Ivuxolimab was a fully human IgG2 agonistic monoclonal antibody targeting the costimulatory receptor OX40 (CD134). Among the roughly 52 dose-escalation patients, 19 had hepatocellular carcinoma, roughly 15 melanoma, 9 renal cell carcinoma and 9 head and neck cancer. In the dose-escalation cohort, 70% to 85% of patients were male, and the mean age was roughly 60 years, with a range of roughly 20 to 80. Three dose-escalation patients achieved partial responses, one with hepatocellular carcinoma and two with cutaneous melanoma. Peripheral TCRbeta sequencing was intended to test whether TCR sequence diversity was altered and clonal T-cell expansion was caused by ivuxolimab. The monotherapy dose-escalation portion (N of about 50 patients) of the phase I ivuxolimab trial is reported in the paper. Intravenous ivuxolimab was administered to patients every 2 weeks at six dose levels: 0.01, 0.1, 0.3, 1.5, 3 and 10 mg/kg. Patients were allowed to have had prior anti-PD-1, anti-PD-L1 or anti-CTLA-4 therapy, and about 40% of the dose-escalation patients had been treated with checkpoint inhibitors.

Genomic DNA was extracted from sorted cells for sequencing of the TCRbeta CDR3 region. The immunoSEQ Assay was used to sequence the TCRbeta CDR3 regions. TCRdb holds this immuneACCESS table with in-frame rearrangements only. Some clones are missing; in checked studies, unresolved V genes explain under half, and the rest has no known cause. Present in this sample are tens of thousands of clones, around four fifths of which were seen just once. The top ten hold around 6.4% of the sample. The CDR1 and CDR2 encoded by the germline V gene (reference sequence) are MNHEY and SMNVEV. From the cysteine up to the phenylalanine, the CDR3 has a length of 12 residues. Only CDR3 DNA remains: 36 bases, in frame from the first base. V and J lose 3 bases and 4 bases, and a span of 6 bases separates them. The trial excluded patients who had a history of autoimmune disease or were on systemic immunosuppression. Peripheral blood for TCR sequencing was drawn from every dose cohort at baseline, at cycle 4 day 1 and at cycle 7 day 1. Samples were obtained from an open-label, multicenter, first-in-human phase I dose-escalation trial of ivuxolimab. Adults with locally advanced or metastatic melanoma, renal cell, hepatocellular, or head and neck squamous cell carcinoma were enrolled in the trial. Before TCR sequencing, CD4+ and CD8+ T cells were separately sorted from peripheral blood.

Paper-wide results and their limitations: In partial responders in the 0.1-3.0 mg/kg groups, normalized peripheral clonal expansion was found to be among the lowest, especially among CD8+ T cells. After ivuxolimab, expanded clones were on average more numerous among CD8+ T cells than among CD4+ T cells. The antigen specificity of the clonally expanded peripheral T cells was not determined. Clonal expansion of both CD4+ and CD8+ blood T cells was observed from baseline to week 6 at doses 0.1 to 3.0 mg/kg. Low levels of normalized T-cell clonal expansion were also shown by some nonresponding patients.

On this clone itself: Its target antigen remains unknown. No base quality values were provided; no much bigger clone lies one nucleotide off.

This receptor chain uses TRBV27 and TRBJ1-1, and possibly TRBD1, on 5 matching bases. This sequence was found in an adult with an advanced solid tumor such as melanoma, head and neck, liver or kidney cancer. Sequencing used CD4+ or CD8+ T cells sorted from blood, obtained in a trial of the OX40 agonist ivuxolimab. This receptor carries the CDR3 CASSLRGTEAFF. Here is the DNA: TGTGCCAGCAGTTTGAGGGGCACTGAAGCTTTCTTT.